The 14 T cell receptor beta chains reported below all come from one sample, sequenced in a study of blood T cell repertoires in COVID-19. Sequencing was performed with immunoSEQ multiplex PCR; in TCRdb, only in-frame clones are kept and a portion is missing. This sample has approximately 26,000 clones, with approximately 77% found just once. Sequencing used peripheral blood. The receptors were gathered from a man of 80 years or more with active or convalescent COVID-19.

This chain joins TRBV7-2 and TRBJ1-1; D is unclear. This CDR3 has 13 residues. CDR1 and CDR2 from the germline V gene are SGHTA and FQGNSA. Trimming left V 6 bases short and J 4 bases short, with 12 bases between. The CDR3 nucleotides are TGTGCCAGCAGTCTTCGACTGAGCACTGAAGCTTTCTTT. Residues: CASSLRLSTEAFF.

The chain joins TRBV28 to TRBJ1-6; 10 bases match TRBD1. Germline CDR1 and CDR2: MDHEN and SYDVKM. The CDR3 is made up of 15 amino acids. Losses at the gene ends were 7 bases for V and 6 bases for J; bases not matched to a gene: 6. The DNA of the CDR3 is TGTGCCAGCATCCCGGGACAGGGGATTAATTCACCCCTCCACTTT. It translates to CASIPGQGINSPLHF.

V and J are TRBV5-1 and TRBJ2-1; tentatively, D is TRBD1 (6 bases). The CDR3 totals 16 residues. Deletions cut 3 bases from V and 3 bases from J, with 16 bases between. Germline-derived CDR1 and CDR2 are SGHRS and YFSETQ. CDR3 loop: CASSSPTGMYYNEQFF. As DNA, the CDR3 is TGCGCCAGCAGCTCGCCTACAGGGATGTACTACAATGAGCAGTTCTTC.

This chain uses TRBV15 with TRBJ1-4, with a tentative D call TRBD1 (6 bases). Trimming stripped 0 bases from V and 7 bases from J, with 18 bases between. The CDR3 is made up of 17 amino acids. CDR1 is LNHNV, CDR2 YYDKDF, per germline (reference sequence). The CDR3 sequence: CATSRDPNRAQSEKLFF. In nucleotides, the CDR3 is TGTGCCACCAGCAGAGATCCTAACAGGGCCCAAAGTGAAAAACTGTTTTTT.

This clone has only one observation. The rearrangement links TRBV6-1 to TRBJ2-1; the match to TRBD2 covers 10 bases. The V and J ends lost 3 bases and 0 bases, in that order; junction bases with no gene match: 2. Per germline, CDR1 MNHNS and CDR2 SASEGT. CDR3 size: 16 residues. The CDR3 bases are TGTGCCAGCAGTGACCCTAGCGGGGGCTCCTACAATGAGCAGTTCTTC. Translated, it gives CASSDPSGGSYNEQFF.

For the CDR3, the DNA is TGTGCCAGCAGTGAGACTATCCGAACCTACGAGCAGTACTTC. It specifies CASSETIRTYEQYF. The gene calls are TRBV6-1 and TRBJ2-7, with a possible D match to TRBD2 (5 bases). The germline V gene encodes CDR1 MNHNS and CDR2 SASEGT. V lost 3 bases to trimming and J lost 2 bases, with 11 bases between them. The CDR3 sequence is 14 residues long.

The chain employs TRBV12-3 or TRBV12-4 and TRBJ1-2; D is unclear. There are 11 residues in the CDR3. V lost 3 bases, J lost 8 bases, and 7 bases lay in between. CDR3 in DNA: TGTGCCAGCAGTTTCTTTACAGGCTACACCTTC. It specifies CASSFFTGYTF.

The J gene is TRBJ2-5, the V gene TRBV2; D remains ambiguous. CDR3 size: 16 residues. Germline values: CDR1 SNHLY, CDR2 FYNNEI. Trimming pared 8 bases from V and 0 bases from J, leaving 19 bases between. The CDR3 sequence: CASGPLGRPYQETQYF. The CDR3 DNA reads as TGTGCCAGCGGCCCCTTGGGCAGGCCGTACCAAGAGACCCAGTACTTC.

The chain carries TRBV19 and TRBJ2-6; D is perhaps TRBD1 (6 bases). Trimming shortened V by 3 bases and J by 4 bases, and 22 bases separated the two germline ends. Germline V gives CDR1 LNHDA, CDR2 SQIVND (reference sequence). This CDR3 spans 19 amino acids. The CDR3 region is CASSIPKGQYRAGANVLTF. The CDR3 DNA reads as TGTGCCAGTAGTATTCCCAAGGGGCAATACAGGGCCGGGGCCAACGTCCTGACTTTC.

The rearrangement links TRBV27 to TRBJ2-5, with TRBD1 identical over 7 bases. V shed 5 bases, J shed 5 bases, and the junction held 8 bases outside the gene matches. The germline V gene encodes CDR1 MNHEY and CDR2 SMNVEV (reference sequence). The CDR3 totals 14 residues. The CDR3 bases are TGTGCCAGCAGTCCAAAACAGGGGACGGAGACCCAGTACTTC. Translating it yields CASSPKQGTETQYF.

The CDR3 loop reads CATSDFTALAGVLDEQFF. CDR3 DNA: TGTGCCACCAGTGATTTCACCGCTCTAGCGGGAGTTTTGGATGAGCAGTTCTTC. The chain combines TRBV24-1 with TRBJ2-1; 10 positions agree with TRBD2. The CDR3 has 18 amino acids. Germline lookup yields CDR1 KGHDR and CDR2 SFDVKD. V shed 1 base and J 8 bases; nucleotides not matched to a gene: 13.

This chain uses TRBV9 with TRBJ1-5; D is perhaps TRBD1 (5 bases). V lost 4 bases and J lost 4, with 9 bases in between. Germline lookup yields CDR1 SGDLS and CDR2 YYNGEE. CDR3 length: 13 amino acids. The CDR3 loop is CASSRGVNQPQHF. The CDR3 coding sequence is TGTGCCAGCAGCCGGGGGGTGAATCAGCCCCAGCATTTT. Combining the CDR3 with reference TRBV9 and TRBJ1-5 gives the whole variable domain DSGVTQTPKHLITATGQRVTLRCSPRSGDLSVYWYQQSLDQGLQFLIQYYNGEERAKGNILERFSAQQFPDLHSELNLSSLELGDSALYFCASSRGVNQPQHFGDGTRLSIL.

In its sample, this clone was seen a few times. The chain combines TRBV5-1 with TRBJ1-2; 7 bases line up with TRBD1. The CDR3 is 14 residues long. Germline values: CDR1 SGHRS, CDR2 YFSETQ. Unmatched junction bases numbered 1, after V lost 2 bases and J lost 0 bases. CDR3 in DNA: TGCGCCAGCAGCTTACAGGGGCCTAACTATGGCTACACCTTC. Protein: CASSLQGPNYGYTF.

Details on this clone: This same CDR3 is encoded by further DNA sequences in the sample. V usage is TRBV6-5 and J usage is TRBJ2-7; the match to TRBD2 covers 12 bases. With V trimmed by 6 bases and J by 4 bases, 4 bases remained unmatched. Germline-derived CDR1 and CDR2 are MNHEY and SVGAGI. The CDR3 length is 14 residues. The CDR3 DNA is TGTGCCAGCAGCCTGACTAGCGGGAGTTACGAGCAGTACTTC. This codes for CASSLTSGSYEQYF.